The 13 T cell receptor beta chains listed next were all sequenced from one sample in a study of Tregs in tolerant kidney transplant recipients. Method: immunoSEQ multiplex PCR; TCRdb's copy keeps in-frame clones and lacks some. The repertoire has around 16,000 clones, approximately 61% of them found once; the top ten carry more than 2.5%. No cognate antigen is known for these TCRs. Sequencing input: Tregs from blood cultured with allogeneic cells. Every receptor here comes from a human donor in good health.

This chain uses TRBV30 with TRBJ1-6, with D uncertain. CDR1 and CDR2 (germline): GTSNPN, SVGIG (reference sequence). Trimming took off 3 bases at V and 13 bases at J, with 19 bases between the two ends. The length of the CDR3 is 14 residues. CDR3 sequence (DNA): TGTGCCTGGAGCGCCGGCAGGAAATTCTCTCCCCTCCACTTT. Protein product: CAWSAGRKFSPLHF.

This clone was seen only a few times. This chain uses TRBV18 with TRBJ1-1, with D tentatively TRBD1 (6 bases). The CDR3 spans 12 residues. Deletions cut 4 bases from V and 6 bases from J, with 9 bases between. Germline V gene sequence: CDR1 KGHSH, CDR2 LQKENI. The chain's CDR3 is CASSLQGAEAFF. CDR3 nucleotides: TGTGCCAGCTCACTACAGGGAGCTGAAGCTTTCTTT.

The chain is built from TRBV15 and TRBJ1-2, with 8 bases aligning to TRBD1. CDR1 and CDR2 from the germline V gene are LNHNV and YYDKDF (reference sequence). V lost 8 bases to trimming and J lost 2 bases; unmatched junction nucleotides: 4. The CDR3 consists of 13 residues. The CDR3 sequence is CATARQGNYGYTF. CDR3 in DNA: TGTGCCACCGCTCGACAGGGGAACTATGGCTACACCTTC.

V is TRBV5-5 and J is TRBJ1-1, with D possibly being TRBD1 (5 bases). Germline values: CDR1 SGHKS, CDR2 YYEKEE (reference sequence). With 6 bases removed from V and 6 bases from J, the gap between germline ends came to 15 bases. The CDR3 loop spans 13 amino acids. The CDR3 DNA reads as TGTGCCAGCACGAGGTGGGGCACGGCTGAAGCTTTCTTT. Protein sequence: CASTRWGTAEAFF.

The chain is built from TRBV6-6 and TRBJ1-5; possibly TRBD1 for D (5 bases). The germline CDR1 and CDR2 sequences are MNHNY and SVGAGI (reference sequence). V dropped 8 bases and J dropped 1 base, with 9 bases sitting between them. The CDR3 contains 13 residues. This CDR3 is CASARQSNQPQHF. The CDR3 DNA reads TGTGCCAGCGCAAGACAGAGCAATCAGCCCCAGCATTTT.

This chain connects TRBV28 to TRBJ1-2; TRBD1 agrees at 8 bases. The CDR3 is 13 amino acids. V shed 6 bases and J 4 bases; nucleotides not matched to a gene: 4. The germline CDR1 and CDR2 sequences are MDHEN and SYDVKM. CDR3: CASRGTGPYGYTF. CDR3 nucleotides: TGTGCCAGCAGGGGGACAGGACCCTATGGCTACACCTTC.

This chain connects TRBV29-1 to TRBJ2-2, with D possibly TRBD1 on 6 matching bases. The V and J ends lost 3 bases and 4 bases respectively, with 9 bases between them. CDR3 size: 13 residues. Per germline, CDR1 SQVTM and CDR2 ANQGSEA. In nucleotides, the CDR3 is TGCAGCGTTGAGGCCAGGGGCACCGGGGAGCTGTTTTTT. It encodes CSVEARGTGELFF.

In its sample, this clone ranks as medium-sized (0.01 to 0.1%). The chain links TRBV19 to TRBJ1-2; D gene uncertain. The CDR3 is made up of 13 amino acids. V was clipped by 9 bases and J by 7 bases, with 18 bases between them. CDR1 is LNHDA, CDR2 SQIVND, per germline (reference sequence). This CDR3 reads CASSLGLAGGYTF. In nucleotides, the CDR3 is TGTGCCAGCAGCCTAGGTCTGGCTGGTGGCTACACCTTC.

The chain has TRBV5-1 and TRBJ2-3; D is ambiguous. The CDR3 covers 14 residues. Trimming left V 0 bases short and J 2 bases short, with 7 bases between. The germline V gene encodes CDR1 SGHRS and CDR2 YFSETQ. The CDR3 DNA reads TGCGCCAGCAGCTTGGAACGTAACACAGATACGCAGTATTTT. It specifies CASSLERNTDTQYF.

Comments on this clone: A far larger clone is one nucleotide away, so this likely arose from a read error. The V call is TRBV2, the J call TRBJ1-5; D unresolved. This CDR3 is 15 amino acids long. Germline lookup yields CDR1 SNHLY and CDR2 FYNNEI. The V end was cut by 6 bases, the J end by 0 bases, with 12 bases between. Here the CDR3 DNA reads TGTGCCAGCAGCCTCAACAGAAATAGCAATCAGCCCCAGCATTTT. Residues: CASSLNRNSNQPQHF. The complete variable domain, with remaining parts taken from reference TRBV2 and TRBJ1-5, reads EPEVTQTPSHQVTQMGQEVILRCVPISNHLYFYWYRQILGQKVEFLVSFYNNEISEKSEIFDDQFSVERPDGSNFTLKIRSTKLEDSAMYFCASSLNRNSNQPQHFGDGTRLSIL.

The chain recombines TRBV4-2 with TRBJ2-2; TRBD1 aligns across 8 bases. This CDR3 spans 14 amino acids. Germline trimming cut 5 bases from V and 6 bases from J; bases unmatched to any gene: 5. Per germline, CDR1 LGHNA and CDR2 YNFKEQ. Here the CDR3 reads CASSLTGVAGELFF. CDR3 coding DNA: TGTGCCAGCAGCTTGACAGGGGTGGCCGGGGAGCTGTTTTTT.

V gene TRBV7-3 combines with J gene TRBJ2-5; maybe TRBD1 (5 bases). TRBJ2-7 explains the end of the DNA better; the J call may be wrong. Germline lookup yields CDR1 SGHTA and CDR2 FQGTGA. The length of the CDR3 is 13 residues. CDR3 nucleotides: TGTGCCAGCAGCTTAACAGGGGCGTACGAGCAGTACTTC. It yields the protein CASSLTGAYEQYF.

CDR3 protein: CASSRGTGGANYGYTF. DNA of the CDR3: TGCGCCAGCAGTCGCGGGACAGGGGGGGCTAACTATGGCTACACCTTC. This rearrangement joins TRBV5-1 to TRBJ1-2; 11 bases fit TRBD1. The trim removed 5 bases at V and 0 bases at J, leaving 6 bases unmatched. The CDR3 spans 16 residues. In germline, CDR1 is SGHRS, CDR2 YFSETQ.